One sample yielded the 18 T cell receptor beta chains listed below, sequenced in a study of cytomegalovirus exposure and HLA in healthy donors. PCR amplification relied on 60 Vbeta primers (plus 13 Jbeta primers). Using immunoSEQ multiplex PCR, the repertoire was profiled, and TCRdb retains in-frame clones only, with some absent. The sample gives 150,000 to 200,000 clones, 60% to 80% of which show up once; approximately 15% is in the top ten. Sequencing was performed on PBMCs. The receptors were gathered from a woman aged 35 to 49 in good health and CMV-seronegative.

This clone was counted a few times. The rearrangement uses TRBV28 and TRBJ2-2, with D unresolved. The germline V gene has CDR1 MDHEN and CDR2 SYDVKM. This CDR3 is built from 14 residues. V shed 5 bases and J shed 7 bases, with 14 bases lying between them. This CDR3 is CASSGPEWVGELFF. Here the CDR3 DNA reads TGTGCCAGCAGTGGCCCGGAGTGGGTCGGGGAGCTGTTTTTT.

The chain combines TRBV7-2 with TRBJ2-2; TRBD2 agrees at 8 bases. Unmatched junction bases numbered 5, after V lost 1 base and J lost 1 base. CDR3 size: 17 residues. Germline V CDR1 and CDR2: SGHTA, FQGNSA. The DNA for the CDR3 is TGTGCCAGCAGCTTAGAAGTAGCGGGGATGAACACCGGGGAGCTGTTTTTT. It yields the protein CASSLEVAGMNTGELFF.

J is TRBJ2-5 and V is TRBV18; possibly TRBD1 for D (6 bases). Germline-derived CDR1 and CDR2 are KGHSH and LQKENI. The CDR3 is 15 amino acids. V gave up 2 bases and J gave up 2 bases, with 12 bases separating them. The DNA for the CDR3 is TGTGCCAGCTCACCAGCGACAGGAAATCAAGAGACCCAGTACTTC. Translation gives CASSPATGNQETQYF. Drawing the rest from reference TRBV18 and TRBJ2-5, the complete variable domain is NAGVMQNPRHLVRRRGQEARLRCSPMKGHSHVYWYRQLPEEGLKFMVYLQKENIIDESGMPKERFSAEFPKEGPSILRIQQVVRGDSAAYFCASSPATGNQETQYFGPGTRLLVL.

This chain joins TRBV7-3 and TRBJ2-2; TRBD2 matches at 14 bases. V was pared by 1 base and J by 7 bases, with 11 bases of the junction left unmatched. The CDR3 loop spans 19 amino acids. Germline V lookup: CDR1 SGHTA, CDR2 FQGTGA. The CDR3: CASSLIPGTSGSKGGELFF. As DNA, the CDR3 is TGTGCCAGCAGCTTAATTCCCGGGACTAGCGGGAGTAAGGGCGGGGAGCTGTTTTTT.

There are a few counts of this clone. The V call is TRBV15, the J call TRBJ2-3; 11 bases line up with TRBD1. This CDR3 has 15 residues. Looked up from germline, CDR1 is LNHNV and CDR2 is YYDKDF (reference sequence). Trimming at V came to 4 bases and at J to 2 bases, leaving 2 bases not matched to a gene. The CDR3 DNA reads as TGTGCCACCAGCACCGGACAGGGGGCCACAGATACGCAGTATTTT. Amino acids: CATSTGQGATDTQYF. Supplemented by reference TRBV15 and TRBJ2-3, the full variable domain reads DAMVIQNPRYQVTQFGKPVTLSCSQTLNHNVMYWYQQKSSQAPKLLFHYYDKDFNNEADTPDNFQSRRPNTSFCFLDIRSPGLGDTAMYLCATSTGQGATDTQYFGPGTRLTVL.

The J gene is TRBJ1-4, the V gene TRBV5-4; D possibly corresponds to TRBD1 (6 bases). The CDR3 extends over 14 amino acids. Trimming shortened V by 4 bases and J by 10 bases, and 17 bases separated the two germline ends. Germline lookup yields CDR1 SGHNT and CDR2 YYREEE (reference sequence). As DNA, the CDR3 is TGTGCCAGCAGCCCGGACAGTGGGCCAACAAAACTGTTTTTT. It specifies CASSPDSGPTKLFF.

The gene calls are TRBV2 and TRBJ2-7, with 8 bases fitting TRBD2. The junction had 11 bases not matched to a gene; V was cut back by 4 bases and J by 3 bases. The CDR3 length is 16 residues. Germline V gives CDR1 SNHLY, CDR2 FYNNEI. The CDR3 here is CASSAARASGGYEQYF. The CDR3 DNA follows: TGTGCCAGCAGTGCTGCGCGGGCGAGCGGGGGCTACGAGCAGTACTTC. The complete variable domain, with remaining parts taken from reference TRBV2 and TRBJ2-7, reads EPEVTQTPSHQVTQMGQEVILRCVPISNHLYFYWYRQILGQKVEFLVSFYNNEISEKSEIFDDQFSVERPDGSNFTLKIRSTKLEDSAMYFCASSAARASGGYEQYFGPGTRLTVT.

The chain carries TRBV4-2 and TRBJ2-5, with TRBD2 identical over 10 bases. The ends lost 1 base at V and 5 bases at J; junction bases unmatched: 4. Germline assignment: CDR1 LGHNA and CDR2 YNFKEQ. The CDR3 sequence is 15 residues long. CDR3: CASSQAGTSVETQYF. The CDR3 DNA follows: TGTGCCAGCAGCCAAGCCGGGACTAGCGTTGAGACCCAGTACTTC.

The gene calls are TRBV14 and TRBJ1-2, with 8 positions matching TRBD1. Germline values: CDR1 SGHDN, CDR2 FVKESK. This CDR3 spans 15 amino acids. Losses at the gene ends were 1 base for V and 4 bases for J; bases not matched to a gene: 5. Written as DNA, the CDR3 is TGTGCCAGCAGCCAAGCGGCAGGGGGCGTCTATGGCTACACCTTC. Its translation is CASSQAAGGVYGYTF.

V gene TRBV6-5 combines with J gene TRBJ1-2; possibly TRBD1 for D (6 bases). Germline V CDR1 and CDR2: MNHEY, SVGAGI. The length of the CDR3 is 13 residues. V lost 5 bases to trimming and J lost 4 bases, with 11 bases between them. The CDR3 reads CASSPDSPYGYTF. As DNA, the CDR3 is TGTGCCAGCAGTCCGGACAGTCCCTATGGCTACACCTTC.

The sample holds a few counts of this clone. Relative to the germline gene, one junction end is altered; a read error may explain this. This sequence joins TRBV2 and TRBJ1-5; TRBD1 agrees at 7 bases. This CDR3 region has 15 residues. From germline, CDR1 is SNHLY and CDR2 FYNNEI. The CDR3 is CASSQNGDRYQPQHF. CDR3 sequence (DNA): TGTGCCAGCAGTCAAAATGGGGACAGATATCAACCCCAGCATTTT. The full variable domain, completed using reference TRBV2 and TRBJ1-5, is EPEVTQTPSHQVTQMGQEVILRCVPISNHLYFYWYRQILGQKVEFLVSFYNNEISEKSEIFDDQFSVERPDGSNFTLKIRSTKLEDSAMYFCASSQNGDRYQPQHFGDGTRLSIL.

V and J are TRBV11-2 and TRBJ1-5; TRBD1 agrees at 8 bases. This CDR3 is 15 amino acids long. Looked up from germline, CDR1 is SGHAT and CDR2 is FQNNGV. The ends lost 5 bases at V and 0 bases at J; junction bases unmatched: 3. CDR3 region: CASSPTGDSNQPQHF. CDR3 nucleotides: TGTGCCAGCAGCCCGACAGGGGATAGCAATCAGCCCCAGCATTTT.

This sequence joins TRBV28 and TRBJ2-1, with D possibly matching TRBD1 (6 bases). V lost 5 bases, J lost 15 bases, and 17 bases lay in between. Germline CDR1 and CDR2: MDHEN and SYDVKM. CDR3 length equals 12 residues. CDR3 nucleotide sequence: TGTGCCAGCAGTGCAGGGGCGGTTCACTTGTTCTTC. Translated, it gives CASSAGAVHLFF.

V and J are TRBV27 and TRBJ2-5, with 9 bases aligning to TRBD1. There are 15 residues in the CDR3. Trimming took 5 bases from V and 3 from J; bases not matched to a gene: 7. CDR1 is MNHEY and CDR2 is SMNVEV in the germline V gene (reference sequence). CDR3 nucleotide sequence: TGTGCCAGCAGTCCGGGGACAGGGTACAAAGAGACCCAGTACTTC. It yields the protein CASSPGTGYKETQYF.

The chain recombines TRBV5-1 with TRBJ2-2; 7 nucleotides match TRBD2. The CDR3 covers 14 residues. V lost 1 base, J lost 5 bases, and 2 bases stayed unmatched. The germline V gene encodes CDR1 SGHRS and CDR2 YFSETQ. CDR3 sequence: CASSLLGGTGELFF. The DNA for the CDR3 is TGCGCCAGCAGCTTGCTGGGGGGGACCGGGGAGCTGTTTTTT.

The chain uses TRBV27 and TRBJ2-2; tentatively, D is TRBD1 (6 bases). CDR1 MNHEY and CDR2 SMNVEV come from the germline V gene (reference sequence). The CDR3 is 13 amino acids. V was pared by 6 bases and J by 5 bases, with 10 bases between. The CDR3 nucleotides read TGTGCCAGCAGACAGGGCAATACCGGGGAGCTGTTTTTT. It yields the protein CASRQGNTGELFF.

The rearrangement uses TRBV29-1 and TRBJ2-3, with 7 bases matching TRBD2. The CDR3 is 14 amino acids. Trimming took 3 bases from V and 4 from J; bases not matched to a gene: 7. Germline V gives CDR1 SQVTM, CDR2 ANQGSEA. In DNA, the CDR3 is TGCAGCGTTGATAGCTGGGGAGGGGCAGATACGCAGTATTTT. It encodes CSVDSWGGADTQYF.

V gene TRBV10-1 combines with J gene TRBJ2-2; 7 bases are shared with TRBD2. V gave up 5 bases and J gave up 7 bases; unmatched junction bases: 1. The germline V gene has CDR1 WNHNN and CDR2 SYGVQD (reference sequence). The length of the CDR3 is 12 residues. CDR3 region: CASSPGGGELFF. The CDR3 nucleotides are TGCGCCAGCAGTCCGGGGGGCGGGGAGCTGTTTTTT.